The 3 T cell receptor beta chains listed next were all sequenced from one sample in a study of glioma-infiltrating T cells. Amplification of TCR alpha and beta CDR3 regions from RNA used iRepertoire nested multiplex PCR. A single record per CDR3 protein comes from TCRdb applying MiXCR to the multiplex PCR reads. The repertoire includes tens of thousands of distinct CDR3 sequences, about 37% of them detected once, and 35% to 40% sits in the top ten. Sequenced input: glioma tissue, nonneoplastic brain tissue, or PBMCs (not recorded which). These receptor sequences come from a human donor with low-grade glioma or glioblastoma, undergoing nonglioma brain surgery, or in good health (not recorded which).

This clonotype was recorded many times. V gene TRBV7-3 combines with J gene TRBJ2-1, with 12 bases matching TRBD2. CDR1 and CDR2 from the germline V gene are SGHTA and FQGTGA. The CDR3 contains 15 residues. Trimming removed 2 bases from V and 7 bases from J; junction bases left unmatched: 3. CDR3 sequence: CASSLAGTSGNEQFF. The CDR3 bases are TGTGCCAGCAGCTTAGCAGGGACTAGCGGGAATGAGCAGTTCTTC.

The table lists this clonotype with many counts. The chain recombines TRBV2 with TRBJ1-1; D is possibly TRBD1 (5 bases). The ends were cut back, 2 bases at V and 11 bases at J, with 15 bases in the middle. Germline CDR1 is SNHLY and CDR2 is FYNNEI. This CDR3 contains 13 residues. The CDR3 loop is CASSEFRASYAFF. The CDR3, as DNA: TGTGCCAGCAGTGAATTCAGGGCTTCATACGCTTTCTTT.

This clonotype appeared many times. The chain uses TRBV7-2 and TRBJ2-3, with D tentatively TRBD2 (7 bases). There are 17 residues in the CDR3. Germline CDR1 and CDR2: SGHTA and FQGNSA. V lost 8 bases and J 0 bases, leaving 21 bases between the germline ends. In DNA, the CDR3 is TGTGCCAGCGGATACCCCCTGGGGGGGGGCAGCACAGATACGCAGTATTTT. It codes for CASGYPLGGGSTDTQYF.